This passage covers 5 T cell receptor beta chains from one sample sequenced in a study of a mutant IDH1 vaccine in newly diagnosed glioma. TCRdb's table, derived via immunoSEQ multiplex PCR, lists solely in-frame clones and lacks some. The top ten clones hold around 8% of a sample with 23,000 or so clones, roughly 85% of them seen once. The antigens for these receptors are not known. Time point reported: week 11, during vaccination. A 20-mer mutant IDH1 peptide at 300 ug was injected subcutaneously with topical imiquimod. Here the sequenced sample was PBMCs, taken from a glioma patient whose treatment included an IDH1 peptide vaccine. The receptor source for this set is a man in his forties or fifties with glioma.

The genes are TRBV6-5 and TRBJ2-2; D possibly corresponds to TRBD1 (6 bases). The CDR3 extends over 14 amino acids. CDR1 and CDR2 (germline): MNHEY, SVGAGI. Trimming took off 6 bases at V and 1 base at J, with 9 bases between the two ends. CDR3: CASRFRGNTGELFF. The CDR3 coding sequence is TGTGCCAGCAGGTTCAGGGGGAACACCGGGGAGCTGTTTTTT.

The J gene is TRBJ1-2, the V gene TRBV6-1; a possible D gene is TRBD1 (6 bases). V was pared by 1 base and J by 6 bases, with 12 bases between. The CDR3 runs 14 residues. Germline V gene lookup returns CDR1 MNHNS and CDR2 SASEGT. The CDR3: CASSEGRGMDGYTF. DNA for the CDR3: TGTGCCAGCAGTGAAGGGAGGGGGATGGATGGCTACACCTTC.

The chain employs TRBV5-1 and TRBJ1-1; D possibly corresponds to TRBD1 (6 bases). There are 14 residues in the CDR3. The germline V gene encodes CDR1 SGHRS and CDR2 YFSETQ. Trimming pared 3 bases from V and 4 bases from J, leaving 13 bases between. CDR3 nucleotide sequence: TGCGCCAGCAGCTCCACTCCGGGGGCCACTGAAGCTTTCTTT. Its translation: CASSSTPGATEAFF.

A note on this clone: The same CDR3 can be traced to other DNA sequences in this sample. CDR3 nucleotide sequence: TGTGCCAGCAGTTCACCTAACTATGGCTACACCTTC. Amino acid sequence: CASSSPNYGYTF. The V and J genes are TRBV6-5 and TRBJ1-2; D remains ambiguous. This CDR3 is built from 12 residues. Germline CDR1 and CDR2: MNHEY and SVGAGI. Trimming removed 4 bases from V and 0 bases from J, with 3 bases in between.

V and J are TRBV4-3 and TRBJ2-1, with TRBD2 as a possible D gene (5 bases). Germline V gene lookup returns CDR1 LGHNA and CDR2 YSLEER. The V and J ends lost 0 bases and 6 bases respectively, with 9 bases between them. The CDR3 is 14 residues long. CDR3 amino acids: CASSQEEGLNEQFF. CDR3 in DNA: TGCGCCAGCAGCCAAGAAGAGGGTCTCAATGAGCAGTTCTTC.